What follows are 18 T cell receptor beta chains derived from one specimen sequenced in a study of early T cells in non-severe SARS-CoV-2 infection (dated by TCRdb to the early 2020s). To prepare the library, 5' RACE was applied. Sequencing relied on a NextSeq 500. The public reads were quality trimmed at Q25 with fastp and then assembled into clones with MiXCR by TCRdb, keeping productive beta chains. Every distinct CDR3 protein forms one entry, paired with its most common genes and DNA. This sample lists about 60,000 distinct CDR3 sequences; 15% were detected once. In total, the top ten clones hold about 9% of the sample. The source was whole blood, collected at baseline. All receptors come from an adult who was a healthcare worker with PCR-confirmed SARS-CoV-2 infection or an uninfected control (not recorded which).

This chain links TRBV4-1 with TRBJ1-4; D remains ambiguous. The CDR3 extends over 16 amino acids. Germline V CDR1 and CDR2: MGHRA, YSYEKL. V lost 4 bases, J lost 0 bases, and 12 bases lay in between. CDR3 nucleotide sequence: TGCGCCAGCAGCCCCATAATGACTGCAACTAATGAAAAACTGTTTTTT. Protein product: CASSPIMTATNEKLFF.

This rearrangement joins TRBV2 to TRBJ1-6, with D possibly being TRBD1 (5 bases). This CDR3 spans 14 amino acids. Trimming cost V 11 bases and J 6 bases, with 17 bases left between them. Per germline, CDR1 SNHLY and CDR2 FYNNEI. DNA of the CDR3: TGTGCCGGCCAACGGGACGGAACTAATTCACCCCTCCACTTT. Amino acids: CAGQRDGTNSPLHF.

This clonotype came up a few times. V and J are TRBV7-9 and TRBJ1-1; D is uncertain. The CDR3 contains 10 residues. Germline CDR1 and CDR2: SEHNR and FQNEAQ (reference sequence). Trimming took 4 bases from V and 11 from J, leaving 8 bases between them. Here the CDR3 reads CASSSRDAFF. The CDR3, as DNA: TGTGCCAGCAGCTCGCGCGATGCTTTCTTT.

This clonotype was counted between two and nine times. This chain uses TRBV4-2 with TRBJ2-7, with D possibly called TRBD1 or TRBD2 (5 bases each). Germline V gives CDR1 LGHNA, CDR2 YNFKEQ. V was shortened by 1 base and J by 0 bases, with 13 bases between the two germline ends. This CDR3 has 16 amino acids. The CDR3 coding sequence is TGTGCCAGCAGCCAAGCTCGGGACGCCTACTCCTACGAGCAGTACTTC. Translation: CASSQARDAYSYEQYF.

This clonotype has just a few counts. The J gene is TRBJ2-4, the V gene TRBV12-3 or TRBV12-4; D call uncertain. V shed 1 base and J shed 0 bases, with 7 bases lying between them. The CDR3 contains 15 residues. CDR3 sequence reads: CASSLVTLAKNIQYF. The CDR3 region has the DNA TGTGCCAGCAGTTTAGTGACGCTAGCCAAAAACATTCAGTACTTC.

The chain has TRBV6-5 and TRBJ2-7; D may be TRBD2 (6 bases). Germline CDR1 reads MNHEY; CDR2 reads SVGAGI. The CDR3 runs 15 residues. V dropped 2 bases and J dropped 6 bases, with 17 bases sitting between them. CDR3 region: CASSYRTRDLTEQYF. The CDR3 DNA follows: TGTGCCAGCAGTTACCGCACCCGGGACTTAACCGAGCAGTACTTC.

At least ten counts were recorded for this clonotype. The gene calls are TRBV12-5 and TRBJ1-2, with no clear D. V gave up 0 bases and J gave up 6 bases, with 8 bases separating them. This CDR3 contains 13 residues. Germline V CDR1 and CDR2: LGHNT, FRNRAP. The CDR3 bases are TGTGCTAGTGGTTTGGTGGTGGGGAATGGCTACACCTTC. As protein: CASGLVVGNGYTF.

The J gene is TRBJ1-6, the V gene TRBV4-1; no clear D gene. The CDR3 consists of 14 residues. Trimming stripped 0 bases from V and 14 bases from J, with 14 bases between. CDR1 MGHRA and CDR2 YSYEKL come from the germline V gene. The CDR3 loop reads CASSQEDRVSALHF. CDR3 coding DNA: TGCGCCAGCAGCCAAGAGGATAGAGTTTCGGCCCTCCACTTT.

The chain uses TRBV18 and TRBJ2-1; perhaps TRBD1 as D (6 bases). V dropped 8 bases and J dropped 10 bases, with 18 bases sitting between them. Germline V gene sequence: CDR1 KGHSH, CDR2 LQKENI. This CDR3 is 13 amino acids long. CDR3 sequence reads: CASLRSGAGEQFF. CDR3 DNA sequence: TGTGCCAGCCTACGGTCAGGGGCCGGCGAGCAGTTCTTC.

The rearrangement joins TRBV3-1 to TRBJ1-1, with D uncertain. The CDR3 extends over 12 amino acids. Germline V gene lookup returns CDR1 LGHDT and CDR2 YNNKEL (reference sequence). V lost 0 bases, J lost 10 bases, and 9 bases lay in between. CDR3 amino acids: CASSQDSSRAFF. The CDR3 DNA reads TGTGCCAGCAGCCAAGATAGCAGCCGAGCTTTCTTT.

This chain joins TRBV10-2 and TRBJ2-1; no definite D call. The germline V gene has CDR1 WSHSY and CDR2 SAAADI. The length of the CDR3 is 15 residues. Trimming pared 3 bases from V and 5 bases from J, leaving 14 bases between. The CDR3 spells CASSDGKNFHNEQFF. The CDR3 nucleotides are TGCGCCAGCAGTGACGGAAAGAATTTCCACAATGAGCAGTTCTTC.

The chain employs TRBV5-1 and TRBJ2-7; D assignment may be TRBD1 or TRBD2 (5 bases each). Germline CDR1 and CDR2: SGHRS and YFSETQ. Trimming shortened V by 1 base and J by 5 bases, and 13 bases separated the two germline ends. This CDR3 region has 14 residues. The CDR3 coding sequence is TGCGCCAGCAGCTTGAGGGGTAGGGACGACGAGCAGTACTTC. Translating it yields CASSLRGRDDEQYF.

Only a few counts were recorded for this clonotype. The V call is TRBV5-1, the J call TRBJ2-3; 12 bases align to TRBD1. Germline loops: CDR1 SGHRS, CDR2 YFSETQ. CDR3 length equals 15 residues. Losses at the gene ends were 4 bases for V and 5 bases for J; bases not matched to a gene: 5. The CDR3 spells CASSGDRGRGDTQYF. As DNA, the CDR3 is TGCGCCAGCAGCGGGGACAGGGGGCGAGGAGATACGCAGTATTTT. Looking up the rest from reference TRBV5-1 and TRBJ2-3 gives the full variable domain: KAGVTQTPRYLIKTRGQQVTLSCSPISGHRSVSWYQQTPGQGLQFLFEYFSETQRNKGNFPGRFSGRQFSNSRSEMNVSTLELGDSALYLCASSGDRGRGDTQYFGPGTRLTVL.

This clonotype was detected many times. The chain combines TRBV24-1 with TRBJ1-1; possible D gene TRBD1, 5 bases. CDR1 is KGHDR, CDR2 SFDVKD, per germline. Trimming cost V 0 bases and J 4 bases, with 11 bases left between them. The CDR3 runs to 15 residues. The CDR3 spells CATSDLHRGITEAFF. The CDR3 DNA reads TGTGCCACCAGTGATTTGCATAGGGGCATCACTGAAGCTTTCTTT.

This clonotype was counted many times. This chain uses TRBV5-1 with TRBJ2-3; no definite D call. V dropped 7 bases and J dropped 2 bases, with 11 bases sitting between them. The CDR3 runs to 13 residues. Germline V gene data show CDR1 as SGHRS and CDR2 as YFSETQ. The CDR3 is CASGDGATDTQYF. In DNA form, the CDR3 reads TGCGCCAGCGGCGACGGAGCCACAGATACGCAGTATTTT.

This clonotype occurred a few times. V is TRBV4-1 and J is TRBJ1-2; D not resolved. This CDR3 comprises 12 residues. The V gene's germline CDR1 is MGHRA and CDR2 YSYEKL. Trimming took off 2 bases at V and 4 bases at J, with 5 bases between the two ends. CDR3 nucleotides: TGCGCCAGCAGCCAACACACCTATGGCTACACCTTC. Its translation is CASSQHTYGYTF.

This clonotype was detected a few times. V gene TRBV7-3 combines with J gene TRBJ2-2; D gene uncertain. This CDR3 is 15 amino acids long. Trimming pared 6 bases from V and 2 bases from J, leaving 13 bases between. Germline V gene data show CDR1 as SGHTA and CDR2 as FQGTGA. CDR3 amino acids: CASRSMAGNTGELFF. The CDR3 nucleotides are TGTGCCAGCAGATCCATGGCTGGAAACACCGGGGAGCTGTTTTTT.

This clonotype qualifies as medium-sized. The genes are TRBV11-2 and TRBJ2-3; D is ambiguous. In germline, CDR1 is SGHAT, CDR2 FQNNGV. The V end was cut by 7 bases, the J end by 1 base, with 9 bases between. There are 13 residues in the CDR3. CDR3: CASTPRGTDTQYF. DNA of the CDR3: TGTGCCAGCACCCCCAGAGGCACAGATACGCAGTATTTT.